This TCR beta chain is drawn from a study of blood T cells in healthy people across ages. Overall study findings and caveats: CMV infection status of these donors was not known.

The total RNA that was extracted per sample amounted to at least 5 micrograms. This clonotype was counted only a few times. As yet, its antigen is unknown. V gave up 4 bases and J gave up 2 bases; unmatched junction bases: 7. Germline CDR1 and CDR2: SGDLS and YYNGEE. The CDR3 consists of 16 residues. Primed by a sample-barcoded 5' primer and a J-beta primer mix, a second PCR proceeded for about 7 to 11 cycles. Template switching added a 12-random-nucleotide identifier to every cDNA molecule. TCRdb analysed the 5' RACE reads with MiXCR anew, one entry per CDR3 protein. The repertoire holds 1.5 million to 1.9 million distinct CDR3 sequences, with roughly two fifths as singletons.

The J gene is TRBJ2-5, the V gene TRBV9; 11 bases fit TRBD1. The specimen was blood. This receptor was identified in a woman between 18 and 29 years old in good health. The CDR3 bases are TGTGCCAGCAGCTTCGGACAGGGGGCGACACAAGAGACCCAGTACTTC. Translated, it gives CASSFGQGATQETQYF.